A single sample is the source of the 11 T cell receptor beta chains below, sequenced in a study of shared clonotypes between healthy human individuals. Produced via immunoSEQ multiplex PCR; TCRdb's table is partial and in-frame only. The table shows 2 million to 2.5 million clones, with 85% to 95% occurring only once. Material for sequencing was naive CD4+ T cells from PBMCs. Subset in this sample: CD45RA+ positively selected. The receptor set was obtained from a man between 18 and 35 years old in good health. Some clones in this sample may be carry-over from other donors' samples.

The V and J genes are TRBV2 and TRBJ2-2; 11 bases fit TRBD2. This CDR3 has 16 amino acids. Germline CDR1 and CDR2: SNHLY and FYNNEI. Trimming at V came to 2 bases and at J to 4 bases, leaving 3 bases not matched to a gene. CDR3 sequence reads: CASSERLAGTTGELFF. Here the CDR3 DNA reads TGTGCCAGCAGTGAAAGACTAGCGGGGACCACCGGGGAGCTGTTTTTT. Based on the CDR3 plus reference TRBV2 and TRBJ2-2, the full variable domain is EPEVTQTPSHQVTQMGQEVILRCVPISNHLYFYWYRQILGQKVEFLVSFYNNEISEKSEIFDDQFSVERPDGSNFTLKIRSTKLEDSAMYFCASSERLAGTTGELFFGEGSRLTVL.

The chain links TRBV7-9 to TRBJ1-2; no definite D call. Germline lookup yields CDR1 SEHNR and CDR2 FQNEAQ (reference sequence). V dropped 4 bases and J dropped 2 bases, with 17 bases sitting between them. The CDR3 contains 16 residues. In DNA, the CDR3 is TGTGCCAGCAGCTCCCCCCCACGTCGCCTGAACTATGGCTACACCTTC. Amino acid sequence: CASSSPPRRLNYGYTF.

For this clone: The identical CDR3 is also encoded by other nucleotide sequences in the sample. The chain couples TRBV2 to TRBJ1-1; TRBD1 matches 7 bases. The germline gives CDR1 SNHLY, CDR2 FYNNEI. The CDR3 contains 13 residues. The J segment lost 4 bases and the V segment lost 3 bases, leaving 2 bases of the junction unmatched. The CDR3 here is CASSDQGGTEAFF. The CDR3 DNA sequence: TGTGCCAGCAGTGATCAGGGGGGCACTGAAGCTTTCTTT.

This chain links TRBV13 with TRBJ2-1; 12 bases agree with TRBD2. The germline V gene has CDR1 PRHDT and CDR2 FYEKMQ (reference sequence). The J segment lost 6 bases and the V segment lost 1 base, leaving 7 bases of the junction unmatched. The CDR3 has 17 amino acids. The CDR3 loop is CASSLALAGGTANEQFF. CDR3 nucleotide sequence: TGTGCCAGCAGCTTAGCACTAGCGGGAGGAACGGCCAATGAGCAGTTCTTC.

The V call is TRBV5-1, the J call TRBJ2-2; TRBD2 matches at 7 bases. Trimming took 3 bases from V and 3 from J; bases not matched to a gene: 8. CDR1 is SGHRS and CDR2 is YFSETQ in the germline V gene. The CDR3 length is 16 residues. The CDR3 DNA reads as TGCGCCAGCAGCTATCTCGCGGGAGTCGACACCGGGGAGCTGTTTTTT. Protein sequence: CASSYLAGVDTGELFF.

This clone was seen a single time. The J gene is TRBJ2-1, the V gene TRBV4-2; 10 bases fit TRBD2. The CDR3 sequence is 15 residues long. Germline V gives CDR1 LGHNA, CDR2 YNFKEQ. V lost 5 bases and J lost 6; bases outside the gene matches: 7. The CDR3 loop reads CASSNLAGGGNEQFF. In nucleotides, the CDR3 is TGTGCCAGCAGCAACTTAGCGGGAGGTGGCAATGAGCAGTTCTTC.

This rearrangement joins TRBV4-1 to TRBJ1-2, with 11 positions matching TRBD1. The trim removed 1 base at V and 6 bases at J, leaving 1 base unmatched. The CDR3 runs to 14 residues. CDR1 and CDR2 from the germline V gene are MGHRA and YSYEKL. The CDR3 spells CASSQVGQGDGYTF. The CDR3 DNA follows: TGCGCCAGCAGCCAAGTGGGACAGGGGGATGGCTACACCTTC.

This chain links TRBV27 with TRBJ1-1; 7 nucleotides match TRBD1. The CDR3 length is 13 residues. The V gene end was trimmed by 2 bases and the J gene end by 4 bases; junction bases not matched to a gene: 1. Germline assignment: CDR1 MNHEY and CDR2 SMNVEV (reference sequence). As DNA, the CDR3 is TGTGCCAGCAGTTTAACAGGGGCCACTGAAGCTTTCTTT. As protein: CASSLTGATEAFF.

The rearrangement uses TRBV7-8 and TRBJ2-7, with a tentative D call TRBD1 (6 bases). Germline values: CDR1 SGHVS, CDR2 FQNEAQ. The CDR3 covers 16 residues. V gave up 4 bases and J gave up 6 bases, with 22 bases separating them. CDR3 region: CASSSYQRTAGGEQYF. CDR3 nucleotides: TGTGCCAGCAGCTCCTACCAAAGGACAGCCGGTGGCGAGCAGTACTTC.

This clone was detected only once. This chain links TRBV10-1 with TRBJ2-5; 9 bases agree with TRBD1. The CDR3 is made up of 15 amino acids. V lost 1 base and J lost 3; bases outside the gene matches: 3. Germline values: CDR1 WNHNN, CDR2 SYGVQD (reference sequence). The CDR3 here is CASSEWDRVEETQYF. The CDR3 DNA sequence: TGCGCCAGCAGTGAGTGGGACAGGGTGGAAGAGACCCAGTACTTC.

The rearrangement links TRBV6-1 to TRBJ2-5, with D perhaps matching TRBD1 (5 bases). The CDR3 loop spans 15 amino acids. V shed 2 bases and J shed 2 bases, with 12 bases lying between them. Germline V gene lookup returns CDR1 MNHNS and CDR2 SASEGT. Written as DNA, the CDR3 is TGTGCCAGCAGTGAAATGTCAGGGAAACAAGAGACCCAGTACTTC. Its translation is CASSEMSGKQETQYF.